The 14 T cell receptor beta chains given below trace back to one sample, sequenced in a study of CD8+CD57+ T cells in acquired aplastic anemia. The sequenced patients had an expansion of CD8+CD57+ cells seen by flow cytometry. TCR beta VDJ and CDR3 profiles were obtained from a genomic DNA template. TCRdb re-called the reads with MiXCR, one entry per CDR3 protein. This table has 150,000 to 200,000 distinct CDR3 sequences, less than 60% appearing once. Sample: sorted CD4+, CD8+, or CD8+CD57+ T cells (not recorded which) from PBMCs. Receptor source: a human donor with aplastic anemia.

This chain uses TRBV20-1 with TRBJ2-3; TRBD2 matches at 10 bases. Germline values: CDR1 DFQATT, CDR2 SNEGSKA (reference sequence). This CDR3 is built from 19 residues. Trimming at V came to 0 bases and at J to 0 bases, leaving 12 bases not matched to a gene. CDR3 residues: CSARDGWTSGQASTDTQYF. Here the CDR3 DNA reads TGCAGTGCTAGAGATGGGTGGACTAGCGGACAGGCTAGCACAGATACGCAGTATTTT.

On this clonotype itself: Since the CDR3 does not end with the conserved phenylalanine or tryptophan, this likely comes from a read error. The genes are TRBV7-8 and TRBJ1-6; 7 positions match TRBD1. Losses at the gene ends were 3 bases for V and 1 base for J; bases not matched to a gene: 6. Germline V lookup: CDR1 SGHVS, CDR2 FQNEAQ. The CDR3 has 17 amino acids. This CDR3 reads CASSFDRVRSYNSPLHL. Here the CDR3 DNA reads TGTGCCAGCAGCTTCGACAGGGTTCGGTCCTATAATTCACCCCTCCACTTA.

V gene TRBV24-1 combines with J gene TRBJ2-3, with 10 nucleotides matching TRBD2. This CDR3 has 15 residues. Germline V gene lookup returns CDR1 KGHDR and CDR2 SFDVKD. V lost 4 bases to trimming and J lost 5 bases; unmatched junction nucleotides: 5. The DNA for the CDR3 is TGTGCCACCAGTGACCCCGGGACTAGCGTAGATACGCAGTATTTT. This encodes CATSDPGTSVDTQYF.

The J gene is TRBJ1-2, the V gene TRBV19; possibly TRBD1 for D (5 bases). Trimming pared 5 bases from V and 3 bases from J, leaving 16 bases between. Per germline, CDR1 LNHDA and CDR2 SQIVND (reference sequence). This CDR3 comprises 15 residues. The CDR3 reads CASSSLQGNDYGYTF. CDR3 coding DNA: TGTGCCAGTAGTTCCCTTCAGGGCAACGACTATGGCTACACCTTC.

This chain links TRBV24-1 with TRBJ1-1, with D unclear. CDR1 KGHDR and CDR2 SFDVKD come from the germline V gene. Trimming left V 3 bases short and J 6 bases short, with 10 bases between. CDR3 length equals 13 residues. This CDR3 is CATSDPGEPEAFF. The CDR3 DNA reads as TGTGCCACCAGTGATCCCGGGGAACCTGAAGCTTTCTTT.

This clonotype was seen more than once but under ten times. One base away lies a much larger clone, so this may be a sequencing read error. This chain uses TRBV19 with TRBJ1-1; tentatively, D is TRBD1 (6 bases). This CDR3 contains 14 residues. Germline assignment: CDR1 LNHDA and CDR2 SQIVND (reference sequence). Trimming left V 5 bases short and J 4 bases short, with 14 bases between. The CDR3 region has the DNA TGTGCCAGTAGTGTACGAGGCAGGGGCACTGAAGCTTTCTTT. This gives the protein CASSVRGRGTEAFF.

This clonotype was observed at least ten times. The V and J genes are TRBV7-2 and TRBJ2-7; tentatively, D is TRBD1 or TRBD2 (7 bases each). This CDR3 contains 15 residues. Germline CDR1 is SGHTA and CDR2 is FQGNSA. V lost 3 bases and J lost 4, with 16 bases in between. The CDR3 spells CASSLGGGSTYEQYF. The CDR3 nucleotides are TGTGCCAGCAGCTTGGGAGGGGGCAGCACATACGAGCAGTACTTC.

CDR3 region: CASRGDTEAFF. The CDR3 DNA reads as TGTGCCAGCCGGGGCGACACTGAAGCTTTCTTT. The chain combines TRBV6-1 with TRBJ1-1; maybe TRBD1 (5 bases). The CDR3 has 11 amino acids. V lost 8 bases and J 3 bases, leaving 7 bases between the germline ends. Germline loops: CDR1 MNHNS, CDR2 SASEGT.

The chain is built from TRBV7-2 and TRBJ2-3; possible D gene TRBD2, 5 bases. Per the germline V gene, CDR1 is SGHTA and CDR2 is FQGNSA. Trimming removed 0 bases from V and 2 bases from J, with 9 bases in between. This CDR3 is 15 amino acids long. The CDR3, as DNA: TGTGCCAGCAGCTTAGCCATCGGGGTCACAGATACGCAGTATTTT. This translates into CASSLAIGVTDTQYF.

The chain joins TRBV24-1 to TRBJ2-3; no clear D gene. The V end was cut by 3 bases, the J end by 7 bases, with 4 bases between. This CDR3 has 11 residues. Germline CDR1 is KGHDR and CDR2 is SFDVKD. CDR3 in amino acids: CATSDPNTQYF. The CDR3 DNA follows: TGTGCCACCAGTGATCCCAATACGCAGTATTTT.

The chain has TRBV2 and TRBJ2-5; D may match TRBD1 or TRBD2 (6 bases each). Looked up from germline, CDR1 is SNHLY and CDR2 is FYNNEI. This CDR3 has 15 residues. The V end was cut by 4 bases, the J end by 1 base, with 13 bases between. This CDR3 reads CASSGFGGFQETQYF. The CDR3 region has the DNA TGTGCCAGCAGTGGATTCGGGGGCTTCCAAGAGACCCAGTACTTC.

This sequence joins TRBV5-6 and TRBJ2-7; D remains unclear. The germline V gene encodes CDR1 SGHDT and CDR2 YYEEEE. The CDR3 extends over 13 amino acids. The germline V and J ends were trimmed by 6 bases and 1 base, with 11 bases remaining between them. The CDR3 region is CASNKRESYEQYF. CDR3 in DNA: TGTGCCAGCAACAAACGCGAGTCCTACGAGCAGTACTTC.

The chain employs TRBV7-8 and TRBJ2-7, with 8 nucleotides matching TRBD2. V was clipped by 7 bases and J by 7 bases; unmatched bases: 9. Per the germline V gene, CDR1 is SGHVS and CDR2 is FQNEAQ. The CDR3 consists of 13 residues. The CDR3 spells CASIPAGDGEQYF. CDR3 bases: TGTGCCAGCATTCCAGCGGGAGACGGGGAGCAGTACTTC.

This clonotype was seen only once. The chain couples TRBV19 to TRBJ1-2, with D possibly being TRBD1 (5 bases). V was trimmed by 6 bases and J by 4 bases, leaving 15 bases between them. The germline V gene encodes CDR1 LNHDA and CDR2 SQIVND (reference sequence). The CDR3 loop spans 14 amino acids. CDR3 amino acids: CASSPEGSGYGYTF. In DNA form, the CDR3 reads TGTGCCAGTAGCCCCGAGGGGAGCGGCTATGGCTACACCTTC.